This entry lists 19 T cell receptor beta chains sequenced from one sample in a study of shared clonotypes between healthy human individuals (TCRdb year 2020). The library was produced with the immunoSEQ multiplex PCR assay. TCRdb took over this immuneACCESS table, retaining in-frame rearrangements with V and J assigned. Such tables are incomplete; in checked studies, under half of the missing clones stem from an unresolved V gene, and the remainder is unexplained. Recorded for this sample are about 670,000 clones; about three quarters of them occurred a single time. The top ten constitute about 2% of the sample. The sample comprised memory CD4+ T cells sorted from blood. What the cell subset or site label conveys for this sample: CD45RA-negative fraction. Receptor source: a woman in her twenties or thirties in good health.

This chain uses TRBV19 with TRBJ1-4, with 9 bases matching TRBD1. CDR1 LNHDA and CDR2 SQIVND come from the germline V gene (reference sequence). The CDR3 is made up of 12 amino acids. Trimming removed 7 bases from V and 14 bases from J; junction bases left unmatched: 8. In DNA form, the CDR3 reads TGTGCCAGTAATCCGCCGACAGGGGGGCTGTTTTTT. It codes for CASNPPTGGLFF.

The chain has TRBV2 and TRBJ1-5; D uncertain. The CDR3 has 14 residues. Trimming removed 8 bases from V and 2 bases from J, with 13 bases in between. Germline CDR1 reads SNHLY; CDR2 reads FYNNEI. The CDR3, as DNA: TGTGCCAGCGGTAAAACGTATCGCAATCAGCCCCAGCATTTT. Amino acids: CASGKTYRNQPQHF.

The chain couples TRBV4-2 to TRBJ2-7; a weak D match, TRBD1 (6 bases). The germline V and J ends were trimmed by 4 bases and 1 base, with 8 bases remaining between them. The germline V gene encodes CDR1 LGHNA and CDR2 YNFKEQ. The CDR3 loop spans 13 amino acids. The CDR3 nucleotides are TGTGCCAGCAGCCGGGACATTTCCTACGAGCAGTACTTC. This gives the protein CASSRDISYEQYF.

The chain has TRBV7-9 and TRBJ1-1; the D gene is possibly TRBD1 (5 bases). The CDR3 spans 13 residues. Trimming took 0 bases from V and 4 from J, leaving 6 bases between them. CDR1 is SEHNR, CDR2 FQNEAQ, per germline (reference sequence). In DNA, the CDR3 is TGTGCCAGCAGCTTAGCCGGGGCCACTGAAGCTTTCTTT. It codes for CASSLAGATEAFF. Full variable domain (missing parts from reference TRBV7-9 and TRBJ1-1): DTGVSQNPRHKITKRGQNVTFRCDPISEHNRLYWYRQTLGQGPEFLTYFQNEAQLEKSRLLSDRFSAERPKGSFSTLEIQRTEQGDSAMYLCASSLAGATEAFFGQGTRLTVV.

J is TRBJ1-2 and V is TRBV4-1, with TRBD1 matching 12 bases. The CDR3 loop spans 16 amino acids. The V gene's germline CDR1 is MGHRA and CDR2 YSYEKL. The trim removed 4 bases at V and 2 bases at J, leaving 5 bases unmatched. The DNA for the CDR3 is TGCGCCAGCAGCCCGGGACAGGGGGCGCGAAACTATGGCTACACCTTC. Translation: CASSPGQGARNYGYTF.

The chain joins TRBV5-1 to TRBJ1-5; 9 bases are shared with TRBD1. V trimming: 4 bases; J trimming: 7 bases; junction bases outside the gene matches: 9. There are 15 residues in the CDR3. CDR1 is SGHRS, CDR2 YFSETQ, per germline. The CDR3 bases are TGCGCCAGCAGCCCCGAGGGACAGGGAGACCAGCCCCAGCATTTT. It codes for CASSPEGQGDQPQHF.

The table lists this clone with many counts. The chain uses TRBV29-1 and TRBJ1-1; the D gene is possibly TRBD1 (5 bases). This CDR3 is built from 15 residues. Germline CDR1 and CDR2: SQVTM and ANQGSEA. V was clipped by 0 bases and J by 11 bases, with 22 bases between them. CDR3 sequence: CSVEELRGVGLGAFF. Here the CDR3 DNA reads TGCAGCGTTGAAGAGCTCCGAGGGGTGGGCCTGGGGGCTTTCTTT.

The chain has TRBV27 and TRBJ2-7, with 10 bases identical to TRBD2. The CDR3 consists of 14 residues. The germline CDR1 and CDR2 sequences are MNHEY and SMNVEV (reference sequence). V lost 8 bases to trimming and J lost 2 bases; unmatched junction nucleotides: 6. The CDR3 loop reads CASGSTSGAYEQYF. The CDR3 DNA reads as TGTGCCAGCGGGTCTACTAGCGGGGCCTACGAGCAGTACTTC.

CDR3 protein: CASIGPRGEYKGYTF. The CDR3 coding sequence is TGTGCCAGCATAGGCCCACGAGGGGAGTACAAAGGCTACACCTTC. V and J are TRBV6-1 and TRBJ1-2, with D possibly being TRBD1 (5 bases). This CDR3 is built from 15 residues. Germline lookup yields CDR1 MNHNS and CDR2 SASEGT. Trimming removed 7 bases from V and 8 bases from J, with 23 bases in between.

The V call is TRBV27, the J call TRBJ2-7, with TRBD2 matching over 9 bases. The CDR3 runs to 16 residues. V lost 5 bases and J lost 4; bases outside the gene matches: 12. Per germline, CDR1 MNHEY and CDR2 SMNVEV (reference sequence). The CDR3 is CASSPAPGLALYEQYF. The CDR3 coding sequence is TGTGCCAGCAGTCCCGCCCCGGGACTAGCCCTTTACGAGCAGTACTTC.

The chain combines TRBV28 with TRBJ1-1, with 11 nucleotides matching TRBD1. Germline lookup yields CDR1 MDHEN and CDR2 SYDVKM. The CDR3 runs 15 residues. Trimming cost V 4 bases and J 4 bases; bases outside gene matches: 5. The chain's CDR3 is CASSWTGGYSTEAFF. In nucleotides, the CDR3 is TGTGCCAGCAGTTGGACAGGGGGCTACAGCACTGAAGCTTTCTTT.

Points on this clone: The same CDR3 can be traced to other DNA sequences in this sample. J is TRBJ2-7 and V is TRBV27; D is possibly TRBD1 (5 bases). The V and J ends lost 5 bases and 4 bases respectively, with 12 bases between them. CDR3 length: 13 residues. Germline CDR1 MNHEY, CDR2 SMNVEV (reference sequence). The DNA for the CDR3 is TGTGCCAGCAGTCCACCCCAGGGTTACGAGCAGTACTTC. Amino acids: CASSPPQGYEQYF.

The chain has TRBV18 and TRBJ2-3; D unclear. The CDR3 consists of 14 residues. Germline assignment: CDR1 KGHSH and CDR2 LQKENI. Trimming pared 6 bases from V and 0 bases from J, leaving 10 bases between. Here the CDR3 DNA reads TGTGCCAGCTCCCAGAGCTATAGCACAGATACGCAGTATTTT. The encoded protein is CASSQSYSTDTQYF.

The chain uses TRBV5-5 and TRBJ2-7, with 11 bases identical to TRBD1. This CDR3 spans 15 amino acids. V dropped 3 bases and J dropped 3; count of bases not matched to a gene: 5. The germline CDR1 and CDR2 sequences are SGHKS and YYEKEE (reference sequence). This CDR3 reads CASSWWDRGGYEQYF. The CDR3 nucleotides read TGTGCCAGCAGCTGGTGGGACAGGGGGGGCTACGAGCAGTACTTC.

This clone was seen at least ten times. The CDR3 nucleotides read TGTGCCATCAGTGGTACGGGGGCCTACGAGCAGTACTTC. Translating it yields CAISGTGAYEQYF. The chain carries TRBV10-3 and TRBJ2-7, with D possibly TRBD2 on 6 matching bases. The germline V gene has CDR1 ENHRY and CDR2 SYGVKD. Trimming removed 4 bases from V and 2 bases from J, with 9 bases in between. CDR3 length: 13 residues.

The J gene is TRBJ1-2, the V gene TRBV19; 7 positions match TRBD1. This CDR3 region has 15 residues. CDR1 is LNHDA, CDR2 SQIVND, per germline (reference sequence). V shed 5 bases and J 0 bases; nucleotides not matched to a gene: 6. For the CDR3, the DNA is TGTGCCAGTAGTGTCCCCGGACAGGCTAACTATGGCTACACCTTC. Protein sequence: CASSVPGQANYGYTF.

This rearrangement joins TRBV7-8 to TRBJ2-1, with TRBD2 matching 16 bases. The CDR3 has 18 residues. Germline CDR1 and CDR2: SGHVS and FQNEAQ. V was clipped by 5 bases and J by 8 bases; unmatched bases: 12. CDR3 residues: CASSVSGTSGRARDEQFF. The CDR3 DNA reads TGTGCCAGCAGCGTGTCCGGGACTAGCGGGAGGGCCCGGGATGAGCAGTTCTTC. Supplemented by reference TRBV7-8 and TRBJ2-1, the full variable domain reads GAGVSQSPRYKVAKRGQDVALRCDPISGHVSLFWYQQALGQGPEFLTYFQNEAQLDKSGLPSDRFFAERPEGSVSTLKIQRTQQEDSAVYLCASSVSGTSGRARDEQFFGPGTRLTVL.

The J gene is TRBJ1-1, the V gene TRBV5-1; 10 bases map to TRBD1. Trimming took 3 bases from V and 3 from J; bases not matched to a gene: 17. This CDR3 region has 19 residues. CDR1 SGHRS and CDR2 YFSETQ come from the germline V gene. The CDR3 reads CASSSRDRGHDESYTEAFF. The CDR3 DNA is TGCGCCAGCAGCTCGAGGGACAGGGGACACGACGAAAGTTACACTGAAGCTTTCTTT.

This clone was observed a handful of times. The chain employs TRBV2 and TRBJ1-2, with TRBD1 matching 7 bases. The V and J ends lost 2 bases and 8 bases, in that order; junction bases with no gene match: 8. Germline V gives CDR1 SNHLY, CDR2 FYNNEI. The CDR3 totals 14 residues. In DNA, the CDR3 is TGTGCCAGCAGTGAAAGACAGGGTAATAGCGGCTACACCTTC. It encodes CASSERQGNSGYTF.